This T cell receptor (beta chain) was sequenced during a study of T cell repertoires in cytomegalovirus infection. At the level of the study: CMV infection together with matching HLA type was indicated by public TCR beta signatures. General observations from the study: Summed frequency of shared TCR beta families picked out CMV carriers who also had the relevant HLA. The study found HLA-C-restricted CMV-specific TCR beta clonotypes dominating the ex vivo response.

CDR3 size: 17 residues. Germline CDR1 MNHEY, CDR2 SVGAGI. V lost 2 bases to trimming and J lost 4 bases, with 18 bases between them. A few counts support this clonotype. What it binds is unknown. TCRdb reanalysed the reads using MiXCR and keeps one entry per CDR3 protein. The data contain about 310,000 distinct CDR3 sequences, about a sixth of them singletons. The genes are TRBV6-5 and TRBJ2-1; TRBD2 might be the D (5 bases). Sequences were obtained from PBMCs. The sequence was collected from a human donor in good health (CMV status not recorded). Some clones in this sample may be carry-over from other donors' samples. The CDR3 DNA is TGTGCCAGCAGTTACAGTTTTGGGGAAGGAGGATACAATGAGCAGTTCTTC. This encodes CASSYSFGEGGYNEQFF.